This T cell receptor beta chain was observed in a study of CD8+ T cells in alopecia areata. As the sequencing template, cDNA was produced by extracting RNA and reverse transcribing it. Method: immunoSEQ multiplex PCR; TCRdb's copy keeps in-frame clones and lacks some. Of 110,000 to 150,000 clones in the sample, roughly 50% are singletons; the top ten hold 6.4%. The receptor was derived from a human donor with alopecia areata. The specimen comprised CD4+ T cells sorted from blood, sampled at week 0.

CDR3 nucleotides: TGCAGCGTAGCGGGACAGGGGCAAGGTGAAGCTTTCTTT. Translated, it gives CSVAGQGQGEAFF. The gene calls are TRBV29-1 and TRBJ1-1, with 10 positions matching TRBD1. V was pared by 6 bases and J by 7 bases, with 8 bases of the junction left unmatched. The CDR3 sequence is 13 residues long. The germline CDR1 and CDR2 sequences are SQVTM and ANQGSEA. The whole variable domain, filled in from reference TRBV29-1 and TRBJ1-1, reads SAVISQKPSRDICQRGTSLTIQCQVDSQVTMMFWYRQQPGQSLTLIATANQGSEATYESGFVIDKFPISRPNLTFSTLTVSNMSPEDSSIYLCSVAGQGQGEAFFGQGTRLTVV.